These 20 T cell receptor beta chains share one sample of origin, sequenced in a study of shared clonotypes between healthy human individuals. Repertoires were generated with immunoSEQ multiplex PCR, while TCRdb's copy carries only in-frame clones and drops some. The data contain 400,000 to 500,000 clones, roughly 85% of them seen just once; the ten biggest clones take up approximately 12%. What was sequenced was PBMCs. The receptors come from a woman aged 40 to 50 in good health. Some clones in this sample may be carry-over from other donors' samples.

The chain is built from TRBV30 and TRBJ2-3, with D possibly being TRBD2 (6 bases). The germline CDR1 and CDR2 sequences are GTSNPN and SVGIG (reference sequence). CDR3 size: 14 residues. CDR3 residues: CASTFGGRTDTQYF. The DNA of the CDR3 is TGTGCGAGCACCTTCGGAGGGAGGACAGATACGCAGTATTTT.

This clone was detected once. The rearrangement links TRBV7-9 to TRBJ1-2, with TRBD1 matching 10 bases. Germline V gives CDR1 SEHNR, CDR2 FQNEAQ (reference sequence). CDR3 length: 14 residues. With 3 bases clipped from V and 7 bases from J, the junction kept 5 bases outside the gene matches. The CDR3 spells CASSFSGTGVGYTF. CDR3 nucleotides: TGTGCCAGCAGCTTTTCCGGGACAGGGGTTGGCTACACCTTC.

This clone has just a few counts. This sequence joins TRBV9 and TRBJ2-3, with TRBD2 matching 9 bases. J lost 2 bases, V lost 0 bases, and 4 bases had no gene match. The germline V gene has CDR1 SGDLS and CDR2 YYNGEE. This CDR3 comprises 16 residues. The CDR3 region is CASSVVAGGPTDTQYF. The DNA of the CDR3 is TGTGCCAGCAGCGTAGTGGCGGGAGGGCCCACAGATACGCAGTATTTT.

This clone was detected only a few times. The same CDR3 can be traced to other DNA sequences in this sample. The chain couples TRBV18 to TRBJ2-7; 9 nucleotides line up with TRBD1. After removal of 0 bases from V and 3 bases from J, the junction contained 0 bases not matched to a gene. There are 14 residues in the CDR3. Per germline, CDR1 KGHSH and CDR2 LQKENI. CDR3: CASSPPGQGYEQYF. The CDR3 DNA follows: TGTGCCAGCTCACCACCGGGACAGGGCTACGAGCAGTACTTC. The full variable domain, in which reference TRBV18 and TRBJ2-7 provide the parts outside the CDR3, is NAGVMQNPRHLVRRRGQEARLRCSPMKGHSHVYWYRQLPEEGLKFMVYLQKENIIDESGMPKERFSAEFPKEGPSILRIQQVVRGDSAAYFCASSPPGQGYEQYFGPGTRLTVT.

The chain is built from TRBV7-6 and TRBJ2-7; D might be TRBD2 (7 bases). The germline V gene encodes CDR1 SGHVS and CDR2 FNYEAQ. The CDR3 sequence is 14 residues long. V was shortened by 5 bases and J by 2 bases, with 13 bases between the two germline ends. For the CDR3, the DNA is TGTGCCAGCAGCCAAGGGGGGGGAACCTACGAGCAGTACTTC. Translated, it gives CASSQGGGTYEQYF.

In DNA, the CDR3 is TGCGCCAGCAGCGCAGGCCCTAATGAAAAACTGTTTTTT. It codes for CASSAGPNEKLFF. The chain combines TRBV5-1 with TRBJ1-4; no definite D call. Trimming removed 4 bases at V and 3 bases at J, with 7 bases between. Germline V gives CDR1 SGHRS, CDR2 YFSETQ. The CDR3 contains 13 residues. The variable domain in full, completed from reference TRBV5-1 and TRBJ1-4, reads KAGVTQTPRYLIKTRGQQVTLSCSPISGHRSVSWYQQTPGQGLQFLFEYFSETQRNKGNFPGRFSGRQFSNSRSEMNVSTLELGDSALYLCASSAGPNEKLFFGSGTQLSVL.

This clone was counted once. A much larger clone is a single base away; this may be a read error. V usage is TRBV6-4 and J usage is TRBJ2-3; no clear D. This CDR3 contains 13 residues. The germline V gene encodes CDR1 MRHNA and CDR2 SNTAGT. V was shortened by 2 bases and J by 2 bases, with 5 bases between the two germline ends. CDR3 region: CASSDGDTDTQYF. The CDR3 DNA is TGTGCCAGCAGTGACGGCGACACAGATACGCAGTATTTT.

In DNA, the CDR3 is TGCAGCGCCGATGGGGCCCCAGGGTCAGATACGCAGTATTTT. Amino acids: CSADGAPGSDTQYF. The chain recombines TRBV29-1 with TRBJ2-3, with D perhaps TRBD1 (5 bases). CDR3 length: 14 amino acids. CDR1 and CDR2 from the germline V gene are SQVTM and ANQGSEA. Trimming removed 7 bases from V and 4 bases from J, with 18 bases in between.

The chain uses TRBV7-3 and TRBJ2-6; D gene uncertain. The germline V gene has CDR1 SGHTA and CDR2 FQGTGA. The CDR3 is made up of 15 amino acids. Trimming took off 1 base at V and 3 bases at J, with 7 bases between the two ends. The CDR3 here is CASSLMGNGANVLTF. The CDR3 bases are TGTGCCAGCAGCTTAATGGGGAATGGGGCCAACGTCCTGACTTTC.

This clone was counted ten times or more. The CDR3 DNA reads TGTGCCAGCACGCCACTGGGTGAGCAGTTCTTC. Translating gives CASTPLGEQFF. The chain links TRBV7-2 to TRBJ2-1; D is undetermined. The CDR3 is 11 amino acids. Germline values: CDR1 SGHTA, CDR2 FQGNSA. V lost 7 bases, J lost 9 bases, and 10 bases lay in between.

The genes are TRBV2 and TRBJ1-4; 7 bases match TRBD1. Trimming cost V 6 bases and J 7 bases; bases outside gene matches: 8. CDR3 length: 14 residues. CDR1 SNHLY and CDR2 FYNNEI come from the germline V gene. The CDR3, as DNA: TGTGCCAGCAGATCCCGGAACAGGGGTGAAAAACTGTTTTTT. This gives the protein CASRSRNRGEKLFF.

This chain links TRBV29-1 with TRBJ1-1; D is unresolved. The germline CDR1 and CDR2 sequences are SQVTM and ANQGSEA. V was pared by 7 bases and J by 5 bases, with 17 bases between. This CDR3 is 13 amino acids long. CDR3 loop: CSAGTDGITEAFF. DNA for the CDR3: TGCAGCGCCGGTACGGACGGGATAACTGAAGCTTTCTTT.

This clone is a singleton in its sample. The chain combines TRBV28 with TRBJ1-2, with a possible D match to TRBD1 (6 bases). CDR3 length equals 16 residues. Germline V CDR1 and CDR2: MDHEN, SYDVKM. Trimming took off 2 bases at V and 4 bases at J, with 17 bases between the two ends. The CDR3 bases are TGTGCCAGCAGTTTAGAAGTAGGGGGGCTCGGCTATGGCTACACCTTC. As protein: CASSLEVGGLGYGYTF.

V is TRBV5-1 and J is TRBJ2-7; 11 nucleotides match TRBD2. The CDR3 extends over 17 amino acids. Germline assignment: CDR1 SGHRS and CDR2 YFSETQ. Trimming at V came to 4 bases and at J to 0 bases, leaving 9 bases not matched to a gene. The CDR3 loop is CASSRTTGTSGSYEQYF. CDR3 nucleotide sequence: TGCGCCAGCAGCCGTACAACCGGGACTAGCGGCTCCTACGAGCAGTACTTC.

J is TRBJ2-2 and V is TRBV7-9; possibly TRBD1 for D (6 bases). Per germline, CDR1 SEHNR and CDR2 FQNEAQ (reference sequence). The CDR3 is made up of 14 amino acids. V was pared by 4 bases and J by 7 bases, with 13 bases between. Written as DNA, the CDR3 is TGTGCCAGCAGCTCAAACAGGGAAATCGGGGAGCTGTTTTTT. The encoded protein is CASSSNREIGELFF. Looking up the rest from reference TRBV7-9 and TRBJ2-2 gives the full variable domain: DTGVSQNPRHKITKRGQNVTFRCDPISEHNRLYWYRQTLGQGPEFLTYFQNEAQLEKSRLLSDRFSAERPKGSFSTLEIQRTEQGDSAMYLCASSSNREIGELFFGEGSRLTVL.

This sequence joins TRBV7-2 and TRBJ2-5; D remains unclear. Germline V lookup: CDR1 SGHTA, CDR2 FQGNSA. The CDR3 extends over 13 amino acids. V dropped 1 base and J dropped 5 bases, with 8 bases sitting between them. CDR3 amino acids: CASSLVSRETQYF. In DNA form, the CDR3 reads TGTGCCAGCAGCTTAGTGAGCCGGGAGACCCAGTACTTC.

The CDR3 here is CASSSGQGAGGYTF. CDR3 bases: TGTGCCAGCAGTTCGGGACAGGGAGCGGGTGGCTACACCTTC. The chain combines TRBV28 with TRBJ1-2; 9 bases align to TRBD1. CDR3 length: 14 amino acids. Germline assignment: CDR1 MDHEN and CDR2 SYDVKM. J lost 7 bases, V lost 4 bases, and 7 bases had no gene match.

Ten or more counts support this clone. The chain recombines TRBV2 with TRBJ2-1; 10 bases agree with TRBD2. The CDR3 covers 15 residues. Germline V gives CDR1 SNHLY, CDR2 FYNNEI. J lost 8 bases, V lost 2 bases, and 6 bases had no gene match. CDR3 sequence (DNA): TGTGCCAGCAGTGAATTGGCTAGCGGGAGCGATGAGCAGTTCTTC. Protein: CASSELASGSDEQFF.

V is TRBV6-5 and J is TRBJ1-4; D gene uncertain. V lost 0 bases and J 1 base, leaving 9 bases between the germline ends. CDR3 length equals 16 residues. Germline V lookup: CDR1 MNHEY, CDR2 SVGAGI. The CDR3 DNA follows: TGTGCCAGCAGTTACTCTCCGAGGGAAACTAATGAAAAACTGTTTTTT. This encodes CASSYSPRETNEKLFF.

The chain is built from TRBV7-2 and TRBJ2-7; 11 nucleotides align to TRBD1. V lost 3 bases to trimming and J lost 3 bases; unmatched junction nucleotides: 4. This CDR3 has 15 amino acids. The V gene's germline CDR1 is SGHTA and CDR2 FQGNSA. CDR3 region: CASSFSGTGGYEQYF. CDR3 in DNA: TGTGCCAGCAGCTTCTCCGGGACAGGGGGCTACGAGCAGTACTTC.